This T cell receptor beta chain was documented in a study of T-cell memory formation after mild COVID-19. One entry per CDR3 protein, called by TCRdb with MiXCR from the 5' RACE reads. The table lists fewer than 150,000 distinct CDR3 sequences, over 15% of them singletons. Between the trimmed V and J ends, which lost 7 bases and 9 bases, there was a span of 13 bases. This CDR3 spans 13 amino acids. The rearrangement links TRBV12-3 or TRBV12-4 to TRBJ1-6; D remains unclear. The TCR originated in a man aged 18 to 29 who had mild COVID-19 (a few samples of this study predate the infection). Cell type and time point are not known. Sequenced material: PBMCs or a T cell subset sorted from them (not recorded which). The CDR3 region is CASIQDGSSPLHF. The CDR3 DNA follows: TGTGCCAGCATCCAGGACGGGAGTTCACCCCTCCACTTT.